The subject of this entry is one T cell receptor (beta chain). This sample is part of a study of shared clonotypes between healthy human individuals. Here immunoSEQ multiplex PCR was the method, and the copy in TCRdb shows in-frame clones only, minus some. The table includes about 990,000 clones, 78% detected once. Germline V gene lookup returns CDR1 SGHRS and CDR2 YFSETQ. The CDR3 loop spans 13 amino acids. V was shortened by 2 bases and J by 4 bases, with 9 bases between the two germline ends. The specimen sequenced was memory CD4+ T cells from PBMCs. Subset indicated: CD45RA-negative fraction. The receptor comes from a man aged 18-30 years in good health. Some clones in this sample may be carry-over from other donors' samples. V and J are TRBV5-1 and TRBJ2-5, with a tentative D call TRBD1 (6 bases). CDR3 region: CASSFGQRETQYF. The CDR3 bases are TGCGCCAGCAGCTTCGGACAGAGAGAGACCCAGTACTTC.